Following are 19 T cell receptor beta chains from one sample sequenced in a study of lymphopenia after photon versus proton radiotherapy. Profiled with immunoSEQ multiplex PCR; TCRdb holds only in-frame clones, not every one. The sample contains about 4,900 clones, about nine tenths of which appear only once. The sequencing used peripheral blood, collected from a patient treated with photon-based radiotherapy. The receptors were gathered from a man at least 80 years old with cholangiocarcinoma.

This clone has only one observation. The chain is built from TRBV30 and TRBJ1-3; D is unclear. CDR1 is GTSNPN, CDR2 SVGIG, per germline (reference sequence). The V end lost 4 bases, the J end lost 3 bases, and 19 bases lay between the germline ends. The CDR3 totals 16 residues. CDR3 in amino acids: CAWIPLGGQFGNTIYF. CDR3 DNA: TGTGCCTGGATCCCCCTGGGAGGGCAATTTGGAAACACCATATATTTT.

This chain connects TRBV27 to TRBJ1-2; D is uncertain. Germline V CDR1 and CDR2: MNHEY, SMNVEV (reference sequence). The CDR3 contains 14 residues. V was shortened by 5 bases and J by 3 bases, with 13 bases between the two germline ends. Here the CDR3 reads CASSLRARDYGYTF. CDR3 bases: TGTGCCAGCAGTCTACGGGCAAGGGACTATGGCTACACCTTC.

The rearrangement links TRBV6-1 to TRBJ1-2; the D is unclear. V was shortened by 2 bases and J by 2 bases, with 9 bases between the two germline ends. Looked up from germline, CDR1 is MNHNS and CDR2 is SASEGT. This CDR3 has 14 residues. CDR3 DNA: TGTGCCAGCAGTGAAATGCCAGGCAACTATGGCTACACCTTC. The encoded protein is CASSEMPGNYGYTF.

This chain uses TRBV18 with TRBJ1-4, with 9 bases aligning to TRBD1. The germline CDR1 and CDR2 sequences are KGHSH and LQKENI. J lost 7 bases, V lost 5 bases, and 5 bases had no gene match. The CDR3 is 14 amino acids. CDR3 DNA sequence: TGTGCCAGCTCAGAGGACAGGGGAGGTGAAAAACTGTTTTTT. Encoded protein: CASSEDRGGEKLFF.

The rearrangement joins TRBV29-1 to TRBJ2-5, with 13 bases that match TRBD2. V lost 5 bases and J lost 3; bases outside the gene matches: 6. In germline, CDR1 is SQVTM, CDR2 ANQGSEA. The CDR3 has 15 amino acids. The CDR3, as DNA: TGCAGCGTTACGCCGGGACTAGCGGGGAAAGAGACCCAGTACTTC. Amino acid sequence: CSVTPGLAGKETQYF.

The chain recombines TRBV10-3 with TRBJ1-1; TRBD1 matches 8 bases. The germline CDR1 and CDR2 sequences are ENHRY and SYGVKD. Trimming removed 5 bases from V and 4 bases from J; junction bases left unmatched: 3. The CDR3 sequence is 13 residues long. In DNA, the CDR3 is TGTGCCATCAGTCAGGACAGGGCCACTGAAGCTTTCTTT. It codes for CAISQDRATEAFF.

This clone appeared once. The rearrangement joins TRBV6-1 to TRBJ1-2, with 11 bases matching TRBD1. The CDR3 covers 14 residues. The J segment lost 11 bases and the V segment lost 6 bases, leaving 11 bases of the junction unmatched. Germline loops: CDR1 MNHNS, CDR2 SASEGT. As DNA, the CDR3 is TGTGCCAGCAGGGAAAGGACAGGGGGCCTAATGTACACCTTC. Encoded protein: CASRERTGGLMYTF.

The rearrangement links TRBV4-1 to TRBJ2-4; no clear D gene. The V end was cut by 0 bases, the J end by 6 bases, with 9 bases between. The CDR3 is 14 amino acids. Germline V gene lookup returns CDR1 MGHRA and CDR2 YSYEKL. CDR3 coding DNA: TGCGCCAGCAGCCAAGACTGGCGCGGAAACATTCAGTACTTC. Protein product: CASSQDWRGNIQYF.

The gene calls are TRBV4-2 and TRBJ2-3, with a possible D match to TRBD2 (6 bases). The germline V and J ends were trimmed by 4 bases and 10 bases, with 12 bases remaining between them. The CDR3 sequence is 12 residues long. The germline gives CDR1 LGHNA, CDR2 YNFKEQ. The CDR3 DNA follows: TGTGCCAGCAGCCTCCGGGACTCGGCGCAGTATTTT. This encodes CASSLRDSAQYF.

The rearrangement links TRBV2 to TRBJ2-5; TRBD2 aligns across 11 bases. CDR1 is SNHLY, CDR2 FYNNEI, per germline. The CDR3 runs 16 residues. Unmatched junction bases numbered 14, after V lost 7 bases and J lost 7 bases. The CDR3 sequence is CASNGGTSGLAGTQYF. DNA of the CDR3: TGTGCCAGCAACGGGGGGACTAGCGGTCTGGCGGGGACCCAGTACTTC. Combining the CDR3 with reference TRBV2 and TRBJ2-5 gives the whole variable domain EPEVTQTPSHQVTQMGQEVILRCVPISNHLYFYWYRQILGQKVEFLVSFYNNEISEKSEIFDDQFSVERPDGSNFTLKIRSTKLEDSAMYFCASNGGTSGLAGTQYFGPGTRLLVL.

The chain employs TRBV2 and TRBJ1-1; no clear D gene. V lost 3 bases, J lost 2 bases, and 7 bases lay in between. Germline V gene sequence: CDR1 SNHLY, CDR2 FYNNEI. This CDR3 region has 13 residues. The CDR3 reads CASSEGSNTEAFF. The DNA for the CDR3 is TGTGCCAGCAGTGAGGGCAGTAACACTGAAGCTTTCTTT.

The rearrangement joins TRBV10-1 to TRBJ1-2, with no clear D. From germline, CDR1 is WNHNN and CDR2 SYGVQD (reference sequence). Trimming took 2 bases from V and 8 from J, leaving 12 bases between them. This CDR3 region has 13 residues. CDR3 in amino acids: CASSERLTGGYTF. CDR3 bases: TGCGCCAGCAGTGAGAGATTGACGGGGGGCTACACCTTC.

This clone appeared once. In DNA, the CDR3 is TGTGCCAGCAGTCCCGACGGGAAGGATTCACCCCTCCACTTT. Translating it yields CASSPDGKDSPLHF. The chain joins TRBV6-5 to TRBJ1-6; D gene uncertain. Germline CDR1 is MNHEY and CDR2 is SVGAGI. The germline V and J ends were trimmed by 5 bases and 8 bases, with 13 bases remaining between them. The CDR3 loop spans 14 amino acids.

The chain joins TRBV19 to TRBJ1-1, with a weak D call TRBD1 (6 bases). Looked up from germline, CDR1 is LNHDA and CDR2 is SQIVND (reference sequence). Trimming stripped 4 bases from V and 1 base from J, with 13 bases between. The CDR3 has 15 amino acids. In nucleotides, the CDR3 is TGTGCCAGTAGTAAAAGGGGGAGCGAGAACACTGAAGCTTTCTTT. Its translation: CASSKRGSENTEAFF.

The chain links TRBV2 to TRBJ2-7; a weak D match, TRBD1 (5 bases). The germline CDR1 and CDR2 sequences are SNHLY and FYNNEI. Deletions cut 7 bases from V and 3 bases from J, with 10 bases between. CDR3 size: 12 residues. For the CDR3, the DNA is TGTGCCAGCACCGCGCAGGGCTACGAGCAGTACTTC. Its protein is CASTAQGYEQYF.

The rearrangement uses TRBV7-6 and TRBJ2-7; D possibly corresponds to TRBD2 (6 bases). Deletions cut 2 bases from V and 5 bases from J, with 22 bases between. CDR3 length equals 17 residues. Per the germline V gene, CDR1 is SGHVS and CDR2 is FNYEAQ. CDR3 nucleotides: TGTGCCAGCAGCTTACCTATAGACACGGGGGTGGAGAACGAGCAGTACTTC. It is translated as CASSLPIDTGVENEQYF. The whole variable domain, filled in from reference TRBV7-6 and TRBJ2-7, reads GAGVSQSPRYKVTKRGQDVALRCDPISGHVSLYWYRQALGQGPEFLTYFNYEAQQDKSGLPNDRFSAERPEGSISTLTIQRTEQRDSAMYRCASSLPIDTGVENEQYFGPGTRLTVT.

The chain couples TRBV5-1 to TRBJ1-6; 8 bases align to TRBD1. CDR1 SGHRS and CDR2 YFSETQ come from the germline V gene. V gave up 0 bases and J gave up 7 bases; unmatched junction bases: 3. The CDR3 totals 15 residues. For the CDR3, the DNA is TGCGCCAGCAGCTTGGTGACAGGGGAGAATTCACCCCTCCACTTT. Translation gives CASSLVTGENSPLHF.

This clone was counted once. The chain links TRBV6-5 to TRBJ1-2; D remains ambiguous. The CDR3 consists of 13 residues. V was trimmed by 2 bases and J by 2 bases, leaving 6 bases between them. Germline-derived CDR1 and CDR2 are MNHEY and SVGAGI. The CDR3 loop is CASSYRPNYGYTF. The DNA of the CDR3 is TGTGCCAGCAGTTACAGGCCCAACTATGGCTACACCTTC.

The chain links TRBV10-3 to TRBJ2-3; D is possibly TRBD2 (7 bases). Germline CDR1 reads ENHRY; CDR2 reads SYGVKD. CDR3 length: 13 amino acids. Trimming removed 10 bases from V and 6 bases from J, with 17 bases in between. Here the CDR3 reads CAKAGAEGDTQYF. Written as DNA, the CDR3 is TGTGCCAAGGCGGGGGCGGAAGGGGATACGCAGTATTTT.